This is a list of T cell receptor beta chains from one sample in a study of blood T cell repertoires in COVID-19. The table came from immunoSEQ multiplex PCR; TCRdb's copy has only in-frame clones and leaves some out. The sample has about 420,000 clones; about 90% are singletons. Sequencing used peripheral blood. Receptors originate from a young man with COVID-19, enrolled during active disease. Both conserved end residues are part of each CDR3. The D gene is left open where the match is weak. The size entry is marked missing in some rows and otherwise reads once, few, many or a size class.

v_gene: TRBV6-4
abundance: few
d_gene: TRBD2
j_gene: TRBJ2-3
CDR3nt: TGTGCCAGCAGTGACGGGGGGGGCACAGATACGCAGTATTTT
CDR3aa: CASSDGGGTDTQYF

v_gene: TRBV6-5
abundance: .
d_gene: TRBD2
j_gene: TRBJ2-1
CDR3nt: TGTGCCAGCAGTCTTTCCGGGACTAGCTACAATGAGCAGTTCTTC
CDR3aa: CASSLSGTSYNEQFF

v_gene: TRBV3-1/TRBV3-2
abundance: .
d_gene: .
j_gene: TRBJ2-5
CDR3nt: TGTGCCAGCAGCCAAGAAACAGGGACGATGGGGGAGACCCAGTACTTC
CDR3aa: CASSQETGTMGETQYF

v_gene: TRBV19
abundance: .
d_gene: .
j_gene: TRBJ1-1
CDR3nt: TGTGCCAGTAGTAAATTAGCTGAAGCTTTCTTT
CDR3aa: CASSKLAEAFF

v_gene: TRBV7-6
abundance: .
d_gene: .
j_gene: TRBJ1-1
CDR3nt: TGTGCCAGCAGCCGTCCCCCACAGAGCCTGAACACTGAAGCTTTCTTT
CDR3aa: CASSRPPQSLNTEAFF

v_gene: TRBV4-1
abundance: .
d_gene: .
j_gene: TRBJ1-1
CDR3nt: TGCGCCAGCAGCCAGTCATATTCCATTGCGGACACTGAAGCTTTCTTT
CDR3aa: CASSQSYSIADTEAFF

v_gene: TRBV11-2
abundance: .
d_gene: TRBD1
j_gene: TRBJ1-2
CDR3nt: TGTGCCAGCAGCTCAGGACAGGGGGCGCCGGTCTATGGCTACACCTTC
CDR3aa: CASSSGQGAPVYGYTF

v_gene: TRBV21-1
abundance: .
d_gene: .
j_gene: TRBJ2-3
CDR3nt: TGTGCCAGCAGCGCTACCGGGATTTTTTTGGATACGCAGTATTTT
CDR3aa: CASSATGIFLDTQYF

v_gene: TRBV10-3
abundance: .
d_gene: TRBD2
j_gene: TRBJ2-7
CDR3nt: TGTGCCATCAGTGGCGTTGGGGCGGGGGACGAGCAGTACTTC
CDR3aa: CAISGVGAGDEQYF

v_gene: TRBV6-1
abundance: .
d_gene: TRBD1
j_gene: TRBJ1-2
CDR3nt: TGTGCCAGCAGTGAGGGACAGGGGTCCTATGGCTACACCTTC
CDR3aa: CASSEGQGSYGYTF

v_gene: TRBV6-5
abundance: .
d_gene: TRBD1
j_gene: TRBJ1-4
CDR3nt: TGTGCCAGCAGATTTGACAGGGGGGAAAAACTGTTTTTT
CDR3aa: CASRFDRGEKLFF

v_gene: TRBV10-2
abundance: .
d_gene: TRBD2
j_gene: TRBJ2-1
CDR3nt: TGCGCCAGCAGATATGGGACTAGCGGGGGGGCCTTCAACAATGAGCAGTTCTTC
CDR3aa: CASRYGTSGGAFNNEQFF

v_gene: TRBV6-5
abundance: .
d_gene: TRBD2
j_gene: TRBJ2-3
CDR3nt: TGTGCCAGCGAAATTCGGGGGGTAGATACGCAGTATTTT
CDR3aa: CASEIRGVDTQYF

v_gene: TRBV4-1
abundance: .
d_gene: TRBD2
j_gene: TRBJ2-3
CDR3nt: TGCGCCAGCAGCCATCTCGGGAGCGGGACGCGCACAGATACGCAGTATTTT
CDR3aa: CASSHLGSGTRTDTQYF

v_gene: TRBV6-2/TRBV6-3
abundance: once
d_gene: .
j_gene: TRBJ2-1
CDR3nt: TGTGCCAGCAGTTACGGGTCAACCCCACTGAGGAATGAGCAGTTCTTC
CDR3aa: CASSYGSTPLRNEQFF

v_gene: TRBV12-3/TRBV12-4
abundance: once
d_gene: .
j_gene: TRBJ2-7
CDR3nt: TGTGCCAGCAGCCCAACCGGTTCCTACGAGCAGTACTTC
CDR3aa: CASSPTGSYEQYF

v_gene: TRBV6-5
abundance: .
d_gene: .
j_gene: TRBJ1-1
CDR3nt: TGTGCCAGCACCCAAGGGGGGGTTGACACTGAAGCTTTCTTT
CDR3aa: CASTQGGVDTEAFF

v_gene: TRBV6-1
abundance: .
d_gene: .
j_gene: TRBJ2-7
CDR3nt: TGTGCCAGCAGTGAAGGTCCCGGGTCCCCCTACGAGCAGTACTTC
CDR3aa: CASSEGPGSPYEQYF

v_gene: TRBV7-3
abundance: .
d_gene: TRBD2
j_gene: TRBJ2-5
CDR3nt: TGTGCCAGCAGCTACTCTAGCGGGAGTGGAGAGACCCAGTACTTC
CDR3aa: CASSYSSGSGETQYF

v_gene: TRBV2
abundance: .
d_gene: TRBD1
j_gene: TRBJ2-5
CDR3nt: TGTGCCAGCAGTGAAGCTTTCAGGGGGCCACAAGAGACCCAGTACTTC
CDR3aa: CASSEAFRGPQETQYF

v_gene: TRBV5-1
abundance: .
d_gene: .
j_gene: TRBJ2-7
CDR3nt: TGCGCCAGCAGCTTGGATGGGCACGAGCAGTACTTC
CDR3aa: CASSLDGHEQYF

v_gene: TRBV12-3/TRBV12-4
abundance: .
d_gene: .
j_gene: TRBJ1-1
CDR3nt: TGTGCCAGCAGTTTGAGGGCTTCTGAAGCTTTCTTT
CDR3aa: CASSLRASEAFF

v_gene: TRBV27
abundance: .
d_gene: TRBD1
j_gene: TRBJ1-5
CDR3nt: TGTGCCAGCAGCGAAACAGGGGGCGGCAATCAGCCCCAGCATTTT
CDR3aa: CASSETGGGNQPQHF

v_gene: TRBV7-6
abundance: .
d_gene: .
j_gene: TRBJ2-7
CDR3nt: TGTGCCAGCAGCCCAGGGGCTCAGCAGTACTTC
CDR3aa: CASSPGAQQYF

v_gene: TRBV14
abundance: .
d_gene: .
j_gene: TRBJ2-7
CDR3nt: TGTGCCAGCAGCCAAGGAGTAAACACAGGGATCTACGAGCAGTACTTC
CDR3aa: CASSQGVNTGIYEQYF

v_gene: TRBV5-6
abundance: .
d_gene: TRBD1
j_gene: TRBJ2-5
CDR3nt: TGTGCCAGCAGCTTAACAGGGGTCCGGGAGACCCAGTACTTC
CDR3aa: CASSLTGVRETQYF

v_gene: TRBV6-1
abundance: .
d_gene: .
j_gene: TRBJ2-7
CDR3nt: TGTGCCAGCAGTGAGGCGGGTAAAACCTCCTACGAGCAGTACTTC
CDR3aa: CASSEAGKTSYEQYF

v_gene: TRBV2
abundance: .
d_gene: TRBD1
j_gene: TRBJ2-5
CDR3nt: TGTGCCAGCAGAGTACGGGACAGACAAGAGACCCAGTACTTC
CDR3aa: CASRVRDRQETQYF

v_gene: TRBV28
abundance: .
d_gene: .
j_gene: TRBJ2-5
CDR3nt: TGTGCCAGCAGTTCCCGCGGGGAGACCCAGTACTTC
CDR3aa: CASSSRGETQYF

v_gene: TRBV20-1
abundance: .
d_gene: .
j_gene: TRBJ1-2
CDR3nt: TGCAGTGCCGAGGGCCCCTATGGCTACACCTTC
CDR3aa: CSAEGPYGYTF

v_gene: TRBV12-3/TRBV12-4
abundance: .
d_gene: .
j_gene: TRBJ2-2
CDR3nt: TGTGCCACCCGGAGCGGTGAGGAGCTGTTTTTT
CDR3aa: CATRSGEELFF

v_gene: TRBV7-3
abundance: .
d_gene: TRBD2
j_gene: TRBJ2-1
CDR3nt: TGTGCCAGCAGCTTTAACGGCGGGAGCTACAATGAGCAGTTCTTC
CDR3aa: CASSFNGGSYNEQFF

v_gene: TRBV10-1
abundance: .
d_gene: TRBD2
j_gene: TRBJ2-3
CDR3nt: TGCGCCAGCAGTGGGGCCCGGCTCCTAGCGGGAGATACGCAGTATTTT
CDR3aa: CASSGARLLAGDTQYF

v_gene: TRBV7-8
abundance: .
d_gene: .
j_gene: TRBJ1-5
CDR3nt: TGTGCCAGCAGCGCACGGCGGGGGGGGAGCAATCAGCCCCAGCATTTT
CDR3aa: CASSARRGGSNQPQHF

v_gene: TRBV6-4
abundance: .
d_gene: TRBD1
j_gene: TRBJ1-1
CDR3nt: TGTGCCAGCAGGATAGACAGGGGTGACACTGAAGCTTTCTTT
CDR3aa: CASRIDRGDTEAFF

v_gene: TRBV11-2
abundance: .
d_gene: .
j_gene: TRBJ1-2
CDR3nt: TGTGCCAGCAGCATGGACAGAAACTATGGCTACACCTTC
CDR3aa: CASSMDRNYGYTF

v_gene: TRBV2
abundance: .
d_gene: TRBD1
j_gene: TRBJ2-5
CDR3nt: TGTGCCGCGTCGGAAAACAGGGGTTCTCAAGAGACCCAGTACTTC
CDR3aa: CAASENRGSQETQYF

v_gene: TRBV6-1
abundance: .
d_gene: TRBD2
j_gene: TRBJ2-7
CDR3nt: TGTGCCAGCAGTGAAACTACTAGCGGGGGTGGCCAGTCGGGGGAGCAGTACTTC
CDR3aa: CASSETTSGGGQSGEQYF

v_gene: TRBV19
abundance: .
d_gene: .
j_gene: TRBJ1-5
CDR3nt: TGTGCCAGTAGTATAGATCAGTGGCAGCCCCAGCATTTT
CDR3aa: CASSIDQWQPQHF